This TCR beta chain was retrieved from a study of OX40 agonist ivuxolimab in advanced cancers. Turning to the study itself: Ivuxolimab is an agonistic anti-OX40 (CD134) antibody, and patients were treated with it. Ivuxolimab was administered intravenously to patients at 0.01 to 10 mg/kg every 2 weeks.

Sequencing was performed with immunoSEQ multiplex PCR; in TCRdb, only in-frame clones are kept and a portion is missing. The sample contains 99,000 or so clones, approximately 95% of which appear only once. The count of this clone is one. The antigen is undetermined. General study findings and limits: CD4+ and CD8+ blood T cells expanded clonally by week 6 at 0.1 to 3.0 mg/kg.

Patients with a history of autoimmune disease or on systemic immunosuppression were excluded. The V gene end was trimmed by 3 bases and the J gene end by 3 bases; junction bases not matched to a gene: 14. This CDR3 comprises 18 residues. Germline V gene lookup returns CDR1 MGHRA and CDR2 YSYEKL. This sequence originates from an adult with an advanced solid tumor such as melanoma, head and neck, liver or kidney cancer. The specimen comprised CD4+ or CD8+ T cells sorted from blood, sampled in a trial of the OX40 agonist ivuxolimab. This chain links TRBV4-1 with TRBJ2-1; 7 nucleotides agree with TRBD2. The CDR3 nucleotides are TGCGCCAGCAGCCAGATACCCCAGCGGGGACCAGACTACAATGAGCAGTTCTTC. As protein: CASSQIPQRGPDYNEQFF.